Shown below are 27 T cell receptor beta chains from a single sample sequenced in a study of memory CD4+ T cells and cytomegalovirus serostatus. Repertoires were generated with immunoSEQ multiplex PCR, while TCRdb's copy carries only in-frame clones and drops some. The top ten clones hold approximately 0.65% of a sample with approximately 53,000 clones, roughly three quarters of them seen once. The sort gate was single viable CD3+CD4+CD8-CD45RO+ cells for memory CD4+ T cells. Sequencing was performed on memory CD4+ T cells from blood. These receptors were taken from an adult in good health and CMV-seronegative.

This chain links TRBV5-1 with TRBJ2-4, with TRBD2 identical over 13 bases. The CDR3 covers 18 residues. V gave up 0 bases and J gave up 9 bases; unmatched junction bases: 12. The germline CDR1 and CDR2 sequences are SGHRS and YFSETQ. DNA for the CDR3: TGCGCCAGCAGCTTGGAACTAGCGGGAGGGCTTGGTGGTGGCATTCAGTACTTC. Translation: CASSLELAGGLGGGIQYF.

V gene TRBV7-2 combines with J gene TRBJ1-5; 7 bases agree with TRBD1. The germline V gene encodes CDR1 SGHTA and CDR2 FQGNSA. J lost 9 bases, V lost 2 bases, and 10 bases had no gene match. The CDR3 spans 15 residues. CDR3 DNA: TGTGCCAGCAGCTTAACTGTAGGGGGCGGAAGGCCCCAGCATTTT. This translates into CASSLTVGGGRPQHF.

The rearrangement joins TRBV30 to TRBJ1-6; 8 nucleotides align to TRBD1. The germline gives CDR1 GTSNPN, CDR2 SVGIG (reference sequence). Trimming took 7 bases from V and 2 from J; bases not matched to a gene: 4. This CDR3 contains 14 residues. CDR3 sequence: CAFKTGAYNSPLHF. CDR3 nucleotides: TGTGCCTTTAAGACAGGGGCCTATAATTCACCCCTCCACTTT. Full variable domain (remainder filled in from reference TRBV30 and TRBJ1-6): SQTIHQWPATLVQPVGSPLSLECTVEGTSNPNLYWYRQAAGRGLQLLFYSVGIGQISSEVPQNLSASRPQDRQFILSSKKLLLSDSGFYLCAFKTGAYNSPLHFGNGTRLTVT.

The V gene is TRBV6-4, the J gene TRBJ2-2; D is perhaps TRBD1 (6 bases). From germline, CDR1 is MRHNA and CDR2 SNTAGT. The CDR3 consists of 13 residues. Trimming took off 6 bases at V and 5 bases at J, with 10 bases between the two ends. DNA of the CDR3: TGTGCCAGCAGCCGGCAGGGGACCGGGGAGCTGTTTTTT. Protein: CASSRQGTGELFF.

In its sample, this clone was seen once. This rearrangement joins TRBV6-1 to TRBJ1-3, with D hard to call. V dropped 3 bases and J dropped 4 bases, with 16 bases sitting between them. The CDR3 loop spans 16 amino acids. Germline loops: CDR1 MNHNS, CDR2 SASEGT. The CDR3 is CASSESGSLGGNTIYF. Here the CDR3 DNA reads TGTGCCAGCAGTGAGAGCGGTTCTTTGGGGGGAAACACCATATATTTT.

CDR3 DNA sequence: TGTGCCAGCAGCCTTCAACCGGGGGCCGGTGAAAAACTGTTTTTT. It translates to CASSLQPGAGEKLFF. The chain recombines TRBV9 with TRBJ1-4; D might be TRBD1 (6 bases). V shed 4 bases and J shed 7 bases, with 17 bases lying between them. This CDR3 has 15 residues. Germline V gene lookup returns CDR1 SGDLS and CDR2 YYNGEE. Variable domain in full (rest from reference TRBV9 and TRBJ1-4): DSGVTQTPKHLITATGQRVTLRCSPRSGDLSVYWYQQSLDQGLQFLIQYYNGEERAKGNILERFSAQQFPDLHSELNLSSLELGDSALYFCASSLQPGAGEKLFFGSGTQLSVL.

This clone has only one observation. Its ends do not fully match the called genes, so a read error is possible. The gene calls are TRBV5-4 and TRBJ2-7; a weak D match, TRBD2 (7 bases). This CDR3 has 12 residues. Per germline, CDR1 SGHNT and CDR2 YYREEE (reference sequence). The CDR3 sequence: CASTQRGGAPIF. DNA for the CDR3: TGTGCCAGCACCCAACGAGGGGGGGCCCCTATCTTC.

V is TRBV5-4 and J is TRBJ2-3, with TRBD2 matching over 9 bases. With 1 base clipped from V and 2 bases from J, the junction kept 5 bases outside the gene matches. Germline-derived CDR1 and CDR2 are SGHNT and YYREEE (reference sequence). The CDR3 covers 16 residues. The CDR3 here is CASSLWASGATDTQYF. CDR3 bases: TGTGCCAGCAGCTTGTGGGCTAGCGGGGCCACAGATACGCAGTATTTT.

The chain couples TRBV2 to TRBJ1-2; the D gene is possibly TRBD1 (5 bases). CDR1 and CDR2 from the germline V gene are SNHLY and FYNNEI. Trimming removed 4 bases from V and 4 bases from J, with 13 bases in between. The CDR3 consists of 14 residues. The CDR3 DNA is TGTGCCAGCAGTGTAAAACCTCAGGGCTATGGCTACACCTTC. Protein product: CASSVKPQGYGYTF.

This chain links TRBV27 with TRBJ2-2; D remains ambiguous. Germline values: CDR1 MNHEY, CDR2 SMNVEV (reference sequence). This CDR3 contains 16 residues. Trimming removed 4 bases at V and 4 bases at J, with 16 bases between. CDR3 loop: CASSSLPGLGTGELFF. In nucleotides, the CDR3 is TGTGCCAGCAGTTCCCTCCCAGGTCTGGGCACCGGGGAGCTGTTTTTT.

This clone was detected a few times. This rearrangement joins TRBV7-9 to TRBJ1-5, with D tentatively TRBD1 (5 bases). The V end was cut by 1 base, the J end by 7 bases, with 11 bases between. The CDR3 contains 14 residues. Looked up from germline, CDR1 is SEHNR and CDR2 is FQNEAQ (reference sequence). This CDR3 reads CASSLGAGKQPQHF. The CDR3 DNA reads as TGTGCCAGCAGCTTAGGCGCAGGGAAGCAGCCCCAGCATTTT.

The V gene is TRBV5-1, the J gene TRBJ2-3; D gene ambiguous. V lost 0 bases to trimming and J lost 4 bases, with 6 bases between them. In germline, CDR1 is SGHRS, CDR2 YFSETQ. The CDR3 is 13 amino acids. The CDR3 nucleotides read TGCGCCAGCAGCTTGGCCGGTGCAGATACGCAGTATTTT. The encoded protein is CASSLAGADTQYF.

J is TRBJ2-3 and V is TRBV7-3; D not resolved. The germline CDR1 and CDR2 sequences are SGHTA and FQGTGA. The V and J ends lost 1 base and 4 bases respectively, with 9 bases between them. The CDR3 is made up of 14 amino acids. The CDR3 sequence: CASSLSSTSDTQYF. Written as DNA, the CDR3 is TGTGCCAGCAGCTTAAGTAGCACCTCAGATACGCAGTATTTT.

CDR3 nucleotides: TGCGCCAGCAGCTTGATTAGCGGGAGCTCCTACGAGCAGTACTTC. Protein: CASSLISGSSYEQYF. This sequence joins TRBV5-1 and TRBJ2-7; TRBD2 matches at 9 bases. V lost 1 base and J lost 0; bases outside the gene matches: 2. Germline V gives CDR1 SGHRS, CDR2 YFSETQ. This CDR3 has 15 residues.

The CDR3 DNA reads as TGTGCCAGCAGCCCTGTACAGGGACCCTTTGGTCAGCCCCAGCATTTT. Translated: CASSPVQGPFGQPQHF. The V gene is TRBV28, the J gene TRBJ1-5, with D perhaps TRBD1 (6 bases). The V end was cut by 6 bases, the J end by 6 bases, with 21 bases between. The CDR3 covers 16 residues. Germline V gives CDR1 MDHEN, CDR2 SYDVKM.

The gene calls are TRBV5-4 and TRBJ2-3, with D uncertain. Looked up from germline, CDR1 is SGHNT and CDR2 is YYREEE (reference sequence). Trimming removed 0 bases from V and 4 bases from J, with 6 bases in between. CDR3 length: 13 amino acids. In DNA form, the CDR3 reads TGTGCCAGCAGCTTGGTCGGGTCAGATACGCAGTATTTT. This sequence encodes CASSLVGSDTQYF.

This clone was observed a few times. J is TRBJ1-3 and V is TRBV29-1; unclear D gene. CDR1 is SQVTM and CDR2 is ANQGSEA in the germline V gene. The CDR3 spans 13 residues. V shed 0 bases and J shed 2 bases, with 5 bases lying between them. This CDR3 reads CSVEERAGNTIYF. The CDR3 coding sequence is TGCAGCGTTGAAGAGAGGGCTGGAAACACCATATATTTT.

The genes are TRBV28 and TRBJ2-7; 10 bases match TRBD2. This CDR3 spans 15 amino acids. Germline lookup yields CDR1 MDHEN and CDR2 SYDVKM. The junction had 11 bases not matched to a gene; V was cut back by 8 bases and J by 4 bases. The CDR3 nucleotides are TGTGCCAGCCGTCCTAGCGGGAGCGGGATTTACGAGCAGTACTTC. This gives the protein CASRPSGSGIYEQYF. Variable domain in full (rest from reference TRBV28 and TRBJ2-7): DVKVTQSSRYLVKRTGEKVFLECVQDMDHENMFWYRQDPGLGLRLIYFSYDVKMKEKGDIPEGYSVSREKKERFSLILESASTNQTSMYLCASRPSGSGIYEQYFGPGTRLTVT.

The chain links TRBV5-1 to TRBJ2-7; 15 positions match TRBD2. J gave up 4 bases and V 4 bases, and 9 bases lay outside the gene matches. The CDR3 is made up of 17 amino acids. From germline, CDR1 is SGHRS and CDR2 YFSETQ. The CDR3 loop is CASSPRTSGRARYEQYF. The CDR3 nucleotides read TGCGCCAGCAGCCCCCGGACTAGCGGGAGGGCCAGGTACGAGCAGTACTTC.

The chain joins TRBV10-2 to TRBJ2-1, with TRBD2 matching over 7 bases. V was pared by 11 bases and J by 7 bases, with 5 bases of the junction left unmatched. The CDR3 has 11 residues. From germline, CDR1 is WSHSY and CDR2 SAAADI. CDR3 nucleotide sequence: TGCGCCGCCGGGGGGTCTAATGAGCAGTTCTTC. It codes for CAAGGSNEQFF.

The chain carries TRBV19 and TRBJ1-5; unclear D gene. Trimming shortened V by 7 bases and J by 5 bases, and 18 bases separated the two germline ends. In germline, CDR1 is LNHDA, CDR2 SQIVND (reference sequence). This CDR3 comprises 15 residues. DNA for the CDR3: TGTGCCAGTACCCAAGTGGGCATGGGTTATCAGCCCCAGCATTTT. This codes for CASTQVGMGYQPQHF.

This chain connects TRBV19 to TRBJ1-5; D gene ambiguous. V lost 10 bases, J lost 0 bases, and 10 bases lay in between. The CDR3 consists of 13 residues. CDR1 and CDR2 from the germline V gene are LNHDA and SQIVND (reference sequence). The CDR3 region has the DNA TGTGCCACTGAAGCGGCTAGCAATCAGCCCCAGCATTTT. The encoded protein is CATEAASNQPQHF.

The chain is built from TRBV9 and TRBJ2-1; D not certain. Germline assignment: CDR1 SGDLS and CDR2 YYNGEE. Trimming removed 0 bases at V and 9 bases at J, with 7 bases between. This CDR3 has 12 residues. The CDR3: CASSVGLTEQFF. For the CDR3, the DNA is TGTGCCAGCAGCGTAGGGCTCACTGAGCAGTTCTTC.

This clone turned up a few times. The chain joins TRBV6-5 to TRBJ1-2; 7 bases line up with TRBD1. The CDR3 is made up of 15 amino acids. Germline values: CDR1 MNHEY, CDR2 SVGAGI. The V and J ends lost 5 bases and 5 bases, in that order; junction bases with no gene match: 11. CDR3 in amino acids: CASSPGDRVLYGYTF. CDR3 in DNA: TGTGCCAGCAGTCCCGGGGACAGAGTCTTGTATGGCTACACCTTC.

The chain has TRBV28 and TRBJ2-7, with 11 bases lining up with TRBD2. V lost 5 bases, J lost 4 bases, and 7 bases stayed unmatched. The CDR3 loop spans 15 amino acids. In germline, CDR1 is MDHEN, CDR2 SYDVKM. CDR3 coding DNA: TGTGCCAGCAGTCCCCTAGCGGGAGGCAGTTACGAGCAGTACTTC. Amino acid sequence: CASSPLAGGSYEQYF.

V is TRBV19 and J is TRBJ2-7, with 8 bases fitting TRBD2. The CDR3 is made up of 15 amino acids. Germline lookup yields CDR1 LNHDA and CDR2 SQIVND (reference sequence). Trimming removed 5 bases from V and 3 bases from J; junction bases left unmatched: 9. The CDR3 region is CASSPKAGAFYEQYF. CDR3 DNA: TGTGCCAGTAGTCCGAAAGCGGGAGCGTTCTACGAGCAGTACTTC. Full variable domain (remainder filled in from reference TRBV19 and TRBJ2-7): DGGITQSPKYLFRKEGQNVTLSCEQNLNHDAMYWYRQDPGQGLRLIYYSQIVNDFQKGDIAEGYSVSREKKESFPLTVTSAQKNPTAFYLCASSPKAGAFYEQYFGPGTRLTVT.

The DNA of the CDR3 is TGTGCCAGCAGTAGGGATACAGGGGTCCCCGGGGAGCTGTTTTTT. It codes for CASSRDTGVPGELFF. The chain couples TRBV2 to TRBJ2-2; 7 bases match TRBD1. V lost 5 bases to trimming and J lost 6 bases; unmatched junction nucleotides: 9. CDR3 length equals 15 residues. Germline CDR1 SNHLY, CDR2 FYNNEI.